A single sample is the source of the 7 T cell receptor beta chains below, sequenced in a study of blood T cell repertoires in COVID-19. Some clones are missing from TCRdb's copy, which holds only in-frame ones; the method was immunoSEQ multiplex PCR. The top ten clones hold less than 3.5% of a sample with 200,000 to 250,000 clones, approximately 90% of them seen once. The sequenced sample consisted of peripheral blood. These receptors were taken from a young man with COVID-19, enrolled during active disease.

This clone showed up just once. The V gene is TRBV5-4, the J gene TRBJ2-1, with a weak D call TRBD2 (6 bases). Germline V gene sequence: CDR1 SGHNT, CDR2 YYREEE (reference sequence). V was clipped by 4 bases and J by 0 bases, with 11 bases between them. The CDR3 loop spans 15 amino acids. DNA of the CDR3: TGTGCCAGCAGCCATAGCGGCTCCTCCTACAATGAGCAGTTCTTC. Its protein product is CASSHSGSSYNEQFF.

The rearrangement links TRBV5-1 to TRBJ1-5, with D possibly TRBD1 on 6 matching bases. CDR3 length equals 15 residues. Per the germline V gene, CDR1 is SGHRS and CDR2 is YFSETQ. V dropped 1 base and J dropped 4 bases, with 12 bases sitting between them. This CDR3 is CASSLLPGQNQPQHF. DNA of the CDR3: TGCGCCAGCAGCTTGCTCCCAGGACAGAATCAGCCCCAGCATTTT.

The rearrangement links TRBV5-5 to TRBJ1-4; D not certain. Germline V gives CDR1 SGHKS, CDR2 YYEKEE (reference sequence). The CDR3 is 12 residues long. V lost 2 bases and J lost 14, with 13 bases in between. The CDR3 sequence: CASSFAQERLFF. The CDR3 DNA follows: TGTGCCAGCAGCTTTGCCCAGGAAAGGCTGTTTTTT.

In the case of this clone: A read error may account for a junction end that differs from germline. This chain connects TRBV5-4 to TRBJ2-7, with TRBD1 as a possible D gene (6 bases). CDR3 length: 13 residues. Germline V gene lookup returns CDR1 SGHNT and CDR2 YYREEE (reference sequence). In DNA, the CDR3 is TGCCTTTGGGGGCAGCCCAAAGTGGCCGAGCAGTACTTC. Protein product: CLWGQPKVAEQYF.

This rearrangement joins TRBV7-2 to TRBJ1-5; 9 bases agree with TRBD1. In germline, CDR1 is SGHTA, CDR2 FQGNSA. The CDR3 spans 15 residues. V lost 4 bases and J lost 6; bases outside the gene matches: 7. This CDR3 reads CASSWTTGGGQPQHF. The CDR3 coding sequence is TGTGCCAGCAGCTGGACGACAGGGGGGGGTCAGCCCCAGCATTTT. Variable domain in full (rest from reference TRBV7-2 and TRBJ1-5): GAGVSQSPSNKVTEKGKDVELRCDPISGHTALYWYRQSLGQGLEFLIYFQGNSAPDKSGLPSDRFSAERTGGSVSTLTIQRTQQEDSAVYLCASSWTTGGGQPQHFGDGTRLSIL.

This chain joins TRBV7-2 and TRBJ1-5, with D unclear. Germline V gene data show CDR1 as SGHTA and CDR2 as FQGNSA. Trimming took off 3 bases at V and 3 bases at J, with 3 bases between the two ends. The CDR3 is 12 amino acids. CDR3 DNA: TGTGCCAGCAGCTTGTACAATCAGCCCCAGCATTTT. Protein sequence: CASSLYNQPQHF. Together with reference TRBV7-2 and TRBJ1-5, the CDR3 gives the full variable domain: GAGVSQSPSNKVTEKGKDVELRCDPISGHTALYWYRQSLGQGLEFLIYFQGNSAPDKSGLPSDRFSAERTGGSVSTLTIQRTQQEDSAVYLCASSLYNQPQHFGDGTRLSIL.

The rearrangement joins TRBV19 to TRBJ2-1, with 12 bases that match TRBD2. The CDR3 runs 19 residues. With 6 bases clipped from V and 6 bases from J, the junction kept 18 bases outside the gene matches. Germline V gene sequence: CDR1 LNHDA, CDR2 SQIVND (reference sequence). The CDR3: CASSHAGLAGGPLGNEQFF. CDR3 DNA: TGTGCCAGTAGCCACGCCGGTCTAGCGGGAGGGCCGTTGGGCAATGAGCAGTTCTTC.